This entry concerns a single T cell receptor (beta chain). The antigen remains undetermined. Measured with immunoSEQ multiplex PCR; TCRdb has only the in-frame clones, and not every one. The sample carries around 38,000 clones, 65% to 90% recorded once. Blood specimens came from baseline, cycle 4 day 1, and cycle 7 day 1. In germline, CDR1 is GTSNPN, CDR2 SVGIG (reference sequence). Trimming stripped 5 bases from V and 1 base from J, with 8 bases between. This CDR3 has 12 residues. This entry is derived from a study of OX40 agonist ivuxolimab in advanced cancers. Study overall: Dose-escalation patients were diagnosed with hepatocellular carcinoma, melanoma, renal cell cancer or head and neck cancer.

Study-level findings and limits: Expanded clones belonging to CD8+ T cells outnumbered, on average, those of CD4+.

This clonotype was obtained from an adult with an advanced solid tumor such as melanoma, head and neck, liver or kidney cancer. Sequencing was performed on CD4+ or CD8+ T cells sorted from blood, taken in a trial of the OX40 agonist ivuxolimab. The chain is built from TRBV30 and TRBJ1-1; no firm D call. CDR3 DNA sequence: TGTGCCTGGGATCTAGCGAACACTGAAGCTTTCTTT. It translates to CAWDLANTEAFF. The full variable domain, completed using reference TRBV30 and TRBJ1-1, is SQTIHQWPATLVQPVGSPLSLECTVEGTSNPNLYWYRQAAGRGLQLLFYSVGIGQISSEVPQNLSASRPQDRQFILSSKKLLLSDSGFYLCAWDLANTEAFFGQGTRLTVV.